This TCR beta chain was documented in a study of monozygotic twins with inflammatory bowel disease. TCRdb reprocessed the 5' RACE reads and reports one entry per CDR3 protein, with no DNA. Seen in this sample are under 200,000 distinct CDR3 sequences; the ten most common clones hold approximately 3%. The TCR was taken from a human donor with ulcerative colitis or Crohn's disease, or a healthy co-twin of an affected twin (not recorded which). Sequencing was done on a sample of blood.

CDR3 in amino acids: CASSLDGGGNQPQHF. This chain connects TRBV11-2 to TRBJ1-5; TCRdb outputs TRBD1, but without DNA this stays unchecked. Germline loops: CDR1 SGHAT, CDR2 FQNNGV. The CDR3 loop spans 15 amino acids. The whole variable domain, remainder taken from reference TRBV11-2 and TRBJ1-5, is EAGVAQSPRYKIIEKRQSVAFWCNPISGHATLYWYQQILGQGPKLLIQFQNNGVVDDSQLPKDRFSAERLKGVDSTLKIQPAKLEDSAVYLCASSLDGGGNQPQHFGDGTRLSIL.